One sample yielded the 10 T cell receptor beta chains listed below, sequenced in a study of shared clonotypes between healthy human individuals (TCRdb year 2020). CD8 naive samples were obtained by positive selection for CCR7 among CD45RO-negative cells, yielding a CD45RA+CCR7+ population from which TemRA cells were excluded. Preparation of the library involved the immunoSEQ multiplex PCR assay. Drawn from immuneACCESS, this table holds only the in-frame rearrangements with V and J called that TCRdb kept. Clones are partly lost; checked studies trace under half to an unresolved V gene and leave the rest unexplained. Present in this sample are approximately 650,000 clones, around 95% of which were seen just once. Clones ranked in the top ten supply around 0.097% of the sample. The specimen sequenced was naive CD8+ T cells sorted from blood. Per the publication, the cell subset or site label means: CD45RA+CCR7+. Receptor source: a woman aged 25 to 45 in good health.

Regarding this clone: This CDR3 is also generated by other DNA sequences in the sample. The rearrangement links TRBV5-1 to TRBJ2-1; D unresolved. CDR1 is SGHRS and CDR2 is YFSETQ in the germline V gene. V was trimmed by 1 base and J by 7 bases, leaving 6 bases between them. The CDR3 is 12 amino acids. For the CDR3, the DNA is TGCGCCAGCAGCTTGACAGTGAATGAGCAGTTCTTC. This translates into CASSLTVNEQFF.

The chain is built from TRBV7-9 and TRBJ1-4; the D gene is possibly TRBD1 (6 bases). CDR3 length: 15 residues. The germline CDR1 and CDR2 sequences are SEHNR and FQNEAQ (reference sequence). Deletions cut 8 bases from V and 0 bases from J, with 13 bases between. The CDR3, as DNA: TGTGCCAGCCGACAGGCGACCTCAACTAATGAAAAACTGTTTTTT. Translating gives CASRQATSTNEKLFF.

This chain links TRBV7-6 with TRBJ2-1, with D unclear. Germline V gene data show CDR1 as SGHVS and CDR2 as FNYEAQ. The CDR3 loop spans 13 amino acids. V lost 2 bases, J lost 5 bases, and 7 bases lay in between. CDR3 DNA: TGTGCCAGCAGCTTACCCCCCGACAATGAGCAGTTCTTC. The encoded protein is CASSLPPDNEQFF.

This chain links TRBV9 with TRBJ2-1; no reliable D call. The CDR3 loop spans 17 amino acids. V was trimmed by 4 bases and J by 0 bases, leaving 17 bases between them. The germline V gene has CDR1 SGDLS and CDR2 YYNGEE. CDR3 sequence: CASSYRPPPSSYNEQFF. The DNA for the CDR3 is TGTGCCAGCAGCTACCGTCCTCCCCCAAGCTCCTACAATGAGCAGTTCTTC.

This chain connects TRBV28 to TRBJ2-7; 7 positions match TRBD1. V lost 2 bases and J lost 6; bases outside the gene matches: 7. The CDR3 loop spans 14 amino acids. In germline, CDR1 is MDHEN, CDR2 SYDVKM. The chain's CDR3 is CASSLNDRVGEQYF. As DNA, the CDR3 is TGTGCCAGCAGTTTAAACGACAGGGTAGGCGAGCAGTACTTC. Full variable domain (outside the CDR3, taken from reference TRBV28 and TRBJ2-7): DVKVTQSSRYLVKRTGEKVFLECVQDMDHENMFWYRQDPGLGLRLIYFSYDVKMKEKGDIPEGYSVSREKKERFSLILESASTNQTSMYLCASSLNDRVGEQYFGPGTRLTVT.

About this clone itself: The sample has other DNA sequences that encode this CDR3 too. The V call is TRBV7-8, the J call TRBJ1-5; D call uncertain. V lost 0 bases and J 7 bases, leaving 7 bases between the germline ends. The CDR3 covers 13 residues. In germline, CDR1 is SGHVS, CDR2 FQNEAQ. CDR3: CASSLAGGQPQHF. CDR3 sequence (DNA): TGTGCCAGCAGCTTAGCGGGCGGACAGCCCCAGCATTTT.

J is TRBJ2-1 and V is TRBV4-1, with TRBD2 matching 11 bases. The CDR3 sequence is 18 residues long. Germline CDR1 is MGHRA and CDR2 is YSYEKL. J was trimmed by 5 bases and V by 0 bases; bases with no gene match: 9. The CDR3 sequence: CASSQDSASGRFDNEQFF. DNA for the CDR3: TGCGCCAGCAGCCAAGATTCGGCTAGCGGGAGGTTCGACAATGAGCAGTTCTTC.

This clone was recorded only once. The CDR3: CASSSGGGYTF. In DNA, the CDR3 is TGTGCCAGCAGTTCCGGCGGGGGCTACACCTTC. V gene TRBV6-6 combines with J gene TRBJ1-2, with D hard to call. The CDR3 totals 11 residues. V gave up 4 bases and J gave up 8 bases, with 8 bases separating them. The germline CDR1 and CDR2 sequences are MNHNY and SVGAGI (reference sequence).

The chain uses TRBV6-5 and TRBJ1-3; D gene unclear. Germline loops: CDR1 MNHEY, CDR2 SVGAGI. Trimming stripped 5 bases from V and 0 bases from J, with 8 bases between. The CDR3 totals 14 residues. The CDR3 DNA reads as TGTGCCAGCAGTGGCGGGTCCTCTGGAAACACCATATATTTT. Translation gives CASSGGSSGNTIYF.

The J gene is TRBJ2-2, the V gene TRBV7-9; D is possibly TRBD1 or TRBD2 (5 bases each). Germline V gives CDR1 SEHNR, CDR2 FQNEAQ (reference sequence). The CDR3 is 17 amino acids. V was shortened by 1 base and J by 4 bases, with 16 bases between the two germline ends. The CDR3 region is CASSLGGASGITGELFF. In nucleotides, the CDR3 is TGTGCCAGCAGCTTAGGAGGGGCCTCAGGGATCACCGGGGAGCTGTTTTTT.